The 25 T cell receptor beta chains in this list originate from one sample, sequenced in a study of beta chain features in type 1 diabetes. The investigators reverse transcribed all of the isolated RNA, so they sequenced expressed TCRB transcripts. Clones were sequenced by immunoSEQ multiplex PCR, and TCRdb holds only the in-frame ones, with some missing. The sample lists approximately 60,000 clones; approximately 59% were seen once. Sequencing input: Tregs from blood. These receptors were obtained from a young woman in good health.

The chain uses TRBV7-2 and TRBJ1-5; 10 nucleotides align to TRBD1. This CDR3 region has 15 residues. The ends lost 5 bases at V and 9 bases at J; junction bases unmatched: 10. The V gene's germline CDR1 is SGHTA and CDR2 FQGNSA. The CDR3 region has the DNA TGTGCCAGCAGCCTCGGGACAGGGGTTCAAGGGCCCCAGCATTTT. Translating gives CASSLGTGVQGPQHF.

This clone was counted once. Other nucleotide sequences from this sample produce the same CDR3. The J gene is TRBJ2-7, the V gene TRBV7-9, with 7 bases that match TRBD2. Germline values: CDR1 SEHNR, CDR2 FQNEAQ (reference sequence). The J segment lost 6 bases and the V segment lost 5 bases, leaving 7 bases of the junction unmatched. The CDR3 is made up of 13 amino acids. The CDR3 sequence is CASSPLTGGEQYF. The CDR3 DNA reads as TGTGCCAGCAGCCCTCTAACGGGGGGCGAGCAGTACTTC. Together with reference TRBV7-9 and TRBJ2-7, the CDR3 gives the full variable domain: DTGVSQNPRHKITKRGQNVTFRCDPISEHNRLYWYRQTLGQGPEFLTYFQNEAQLEKSRLLSDRFSAERPKGSFSTLEIQRTEQGDSAMYLCASSPLTGGEQYFGPGTRLTVT.

The CDR3 loop is CASSLEQGREQYF. In nucleotides, the CDR3 is TGTGCCAGCAGCTTAGAACAGGGAAGGGAGCAGTACTTC. V usage is TRBV7-2 and J usage is TRBJ2-7, with D perhaps matching TRBD1 (6 bases). This CDR3 comprises 13 residues. Trimming stripped 1 base from V and 7 bases from J, with 11 bases between. CDR1 and CDR2 (germline): SGHTA, FQGNSA.

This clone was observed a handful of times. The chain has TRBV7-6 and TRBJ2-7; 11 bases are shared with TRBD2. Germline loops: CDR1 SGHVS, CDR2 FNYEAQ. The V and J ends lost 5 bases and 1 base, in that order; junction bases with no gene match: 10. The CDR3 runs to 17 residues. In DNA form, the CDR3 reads TGTGCCAGCAGCCAGACATATCTAGCGGGAGGTTCCTACGAGCAGTACTTC. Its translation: CASSQTYLAGGSYEQYF.

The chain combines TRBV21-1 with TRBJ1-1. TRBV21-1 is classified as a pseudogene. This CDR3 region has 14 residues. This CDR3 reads CASSKERGYTEAFF. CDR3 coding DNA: TGTGCCAGCAGCAAAGAACGGGGGTACACTGAAGCTTTCTTT.

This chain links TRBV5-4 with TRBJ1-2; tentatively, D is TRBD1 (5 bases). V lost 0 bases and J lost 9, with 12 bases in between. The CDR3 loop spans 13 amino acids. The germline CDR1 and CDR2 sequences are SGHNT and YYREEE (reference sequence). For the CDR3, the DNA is TGTGCCAGCAGCTTGGGCAGGGATTATAGCTACACCTTC. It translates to CASSLGRDYSYTF.

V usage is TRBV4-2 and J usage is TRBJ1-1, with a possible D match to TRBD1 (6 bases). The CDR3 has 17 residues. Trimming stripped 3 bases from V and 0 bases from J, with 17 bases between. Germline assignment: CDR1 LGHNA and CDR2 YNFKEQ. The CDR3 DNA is TGTGCCAGCAGCCAGGTAATAACAGGGACCATGAACACTGAAGCTTTCTTT. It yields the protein CASSQVITGTMNTEAFF.

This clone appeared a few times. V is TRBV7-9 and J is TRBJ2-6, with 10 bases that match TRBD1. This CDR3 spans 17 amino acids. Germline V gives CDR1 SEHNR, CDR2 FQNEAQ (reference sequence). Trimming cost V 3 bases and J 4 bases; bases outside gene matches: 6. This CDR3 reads CASSFGTGEGGANVLTF. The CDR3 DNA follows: TGTGCCAGCAGCTTCGGGACAGGGGAAGGAGGGGCCAACGTCCTGACTTTC. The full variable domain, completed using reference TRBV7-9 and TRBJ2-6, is DTGVSQNPRHKITKRGQNVTFRCDPISEHNRLYWYRQTLGQGPEFLTYFQNEAQLEKSRLLSDRFSAERPKGSFSTLEIQRTEQGDSAMYLCASSFGTGEGGANVLTFGAGSRLTVL.

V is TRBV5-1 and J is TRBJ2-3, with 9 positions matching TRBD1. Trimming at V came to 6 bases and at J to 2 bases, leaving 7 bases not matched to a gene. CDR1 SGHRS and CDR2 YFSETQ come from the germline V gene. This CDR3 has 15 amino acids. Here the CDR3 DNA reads TGCGCCAGCACCGGACAGGGGACTACCACAGATACGCAGTATTTT. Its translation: CASTGQGTTTDTQYF.

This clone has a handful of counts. CDR3 bases: TGTGCCAGCAGCTCTCACCGGAATGAAAAACTGTTTTTT. Its protein is CASSSHRNEKLFF. V gene TRBV7-9 combines with J gene TRBJ1-4; D gene uncertain. V was pared by 4 bases and J by 5 bases, with 8 bases between. The CDR3 has 13 residues. Germline V CDR1 and CDR2: SEHNR, FQNEAQ (reference sequence).

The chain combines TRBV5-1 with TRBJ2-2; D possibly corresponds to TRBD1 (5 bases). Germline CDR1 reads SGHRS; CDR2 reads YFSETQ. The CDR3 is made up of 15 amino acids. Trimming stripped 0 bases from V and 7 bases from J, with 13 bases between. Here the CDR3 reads CASSLVARANGELFF. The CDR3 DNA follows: TGCGCCAGCAGCTTGGTAGCCAGGGCGAACGGGGAGCTGTTTTTT.

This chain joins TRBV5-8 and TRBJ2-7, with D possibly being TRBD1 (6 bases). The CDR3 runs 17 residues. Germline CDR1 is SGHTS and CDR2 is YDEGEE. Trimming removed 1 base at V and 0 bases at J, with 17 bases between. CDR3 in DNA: TGTGCCAGCAGCTTGTCGGCAGGGGAAGGTGGCTCCTACGAGCAGTACTTC. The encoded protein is CASSLSAGEGGSYEQYF. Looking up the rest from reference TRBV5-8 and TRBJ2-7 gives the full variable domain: EAGVTQSPTHLIKTRGQQATLRCSPISGHTSVYWYQQALGLGLQFLLWYDEGEERNRGNFPPRFSGRQFPNYSSELNVNALELEDSALYLCASSLSAGEGGSYEQYFGPGTRLTVT.

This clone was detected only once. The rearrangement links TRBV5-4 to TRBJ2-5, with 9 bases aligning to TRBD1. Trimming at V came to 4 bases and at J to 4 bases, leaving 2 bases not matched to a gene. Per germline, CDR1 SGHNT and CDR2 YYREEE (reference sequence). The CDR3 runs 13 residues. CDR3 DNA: TGTGCCAGCAGCGAGACAGGGGGAGAGACCCAGTACTTC. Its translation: CASSETGGETQYF.

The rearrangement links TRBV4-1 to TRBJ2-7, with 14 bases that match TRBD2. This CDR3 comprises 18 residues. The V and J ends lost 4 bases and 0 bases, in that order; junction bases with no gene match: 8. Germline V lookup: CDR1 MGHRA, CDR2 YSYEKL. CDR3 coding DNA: TGCGCCAGCAGCCCATTCTCCGGGACTAGCGGGGGCTCCTACGAGCAGTACTTC. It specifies CASSPFSGTSGGSYEQYF.

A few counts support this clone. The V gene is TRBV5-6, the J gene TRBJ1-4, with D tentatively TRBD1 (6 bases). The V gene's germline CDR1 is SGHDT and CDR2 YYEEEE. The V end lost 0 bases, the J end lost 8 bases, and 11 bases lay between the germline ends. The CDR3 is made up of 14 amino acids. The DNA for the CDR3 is TGTGCCAGCAGCTTGGCAGGGGCGCGAGAAAAACTGTTTTTT. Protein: CASSLAGAREKLFF.

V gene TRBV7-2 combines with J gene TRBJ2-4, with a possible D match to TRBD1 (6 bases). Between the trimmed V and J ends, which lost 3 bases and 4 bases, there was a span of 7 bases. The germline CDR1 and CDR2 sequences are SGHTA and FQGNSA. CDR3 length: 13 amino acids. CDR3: CASSFTGKNIQYF. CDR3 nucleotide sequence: TGTGCCAGCAGCTTTACAGGGAAAAACATTCAGTACTTC.

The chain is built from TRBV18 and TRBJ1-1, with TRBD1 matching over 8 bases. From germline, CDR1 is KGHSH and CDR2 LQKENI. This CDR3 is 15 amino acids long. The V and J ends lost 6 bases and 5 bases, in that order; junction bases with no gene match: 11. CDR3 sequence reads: CASSLSTGGRTEAFF. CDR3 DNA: TGTGCCAGCTCGCTCTCTACAGGGGGTAGGACTGAAGCTTTCTTT.

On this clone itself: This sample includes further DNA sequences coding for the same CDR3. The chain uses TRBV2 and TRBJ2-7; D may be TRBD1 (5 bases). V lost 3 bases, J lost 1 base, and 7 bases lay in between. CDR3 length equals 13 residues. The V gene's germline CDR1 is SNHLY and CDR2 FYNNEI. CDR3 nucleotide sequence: TGTGCCAGCAGTGAGGGGCCTTCCTACGAGCAGTACTTC. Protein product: CASSEGPSYEQYF.

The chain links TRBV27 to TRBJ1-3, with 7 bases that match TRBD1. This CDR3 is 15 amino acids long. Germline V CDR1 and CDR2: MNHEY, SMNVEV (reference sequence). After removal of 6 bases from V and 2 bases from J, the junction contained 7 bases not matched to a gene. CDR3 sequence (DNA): TGTGCCAGCAGACCTTCAACAGGGGCTGGAAACACCATATATTTT. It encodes CASRPSTGAGNTIYF.

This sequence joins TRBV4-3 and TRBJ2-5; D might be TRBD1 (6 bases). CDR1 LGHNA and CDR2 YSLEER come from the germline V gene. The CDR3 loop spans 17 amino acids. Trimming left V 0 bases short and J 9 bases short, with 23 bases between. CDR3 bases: TGCGCCAGCAGCCAAGAACCTACACAGGGCCCCCTCGGGCCCCAGTACTTC. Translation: CASSQEPTQGPLGPQYF.

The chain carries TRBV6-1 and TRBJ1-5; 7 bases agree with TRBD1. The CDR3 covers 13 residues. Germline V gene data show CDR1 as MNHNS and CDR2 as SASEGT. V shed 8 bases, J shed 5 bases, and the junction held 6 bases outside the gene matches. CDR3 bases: TGTGCCAGCCGGGGTACAGGGGATCAGCCCCAGCATTTT. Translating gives CASRGTGDQPQHF.

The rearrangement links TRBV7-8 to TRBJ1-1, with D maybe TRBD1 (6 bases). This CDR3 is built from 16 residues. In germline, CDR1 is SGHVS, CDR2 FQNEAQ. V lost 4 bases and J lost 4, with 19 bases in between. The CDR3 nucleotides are TGTGCCAGCAGCTCCGGACGGTGGGACAAGTCCACTGAAGCTTTCTTT. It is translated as CASSSGRWDKSTEAFF. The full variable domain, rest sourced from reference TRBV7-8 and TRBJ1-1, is GAGVSQSPRYKVAKRGQDVALRCDPISGHVSLFWYQQALGQGPEFLTYFQNEAQLDKSGLPSDRFFAERPEGSVSTLKIQRTQQEDSAVYLCASSSGRWDKSTEAFFGQGTRLTVV.

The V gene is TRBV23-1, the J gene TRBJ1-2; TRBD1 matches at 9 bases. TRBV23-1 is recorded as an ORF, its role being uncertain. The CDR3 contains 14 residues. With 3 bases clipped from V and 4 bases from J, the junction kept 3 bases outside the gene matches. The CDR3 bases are TGCGCCAGCAGTCAGGCGACAGGGGGCTATGGCTACACCTTC. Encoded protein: CASSQATGGYGYTF.

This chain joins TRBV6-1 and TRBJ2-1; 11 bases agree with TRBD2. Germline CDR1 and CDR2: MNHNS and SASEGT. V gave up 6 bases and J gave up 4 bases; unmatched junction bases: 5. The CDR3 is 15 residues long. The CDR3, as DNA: TGTGCCAGCAGGGCCGGGACTAGCGGTTACAATGAGCAGTTCTTC. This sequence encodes CASRAGTSGYNEQFF.

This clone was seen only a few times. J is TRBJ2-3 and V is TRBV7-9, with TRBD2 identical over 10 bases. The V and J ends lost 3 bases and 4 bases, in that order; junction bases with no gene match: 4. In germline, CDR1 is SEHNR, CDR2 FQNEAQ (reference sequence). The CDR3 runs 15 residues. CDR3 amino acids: CASSFALAGADTQYF. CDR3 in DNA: TGTGCCAGCAGCTTTGCGCTAGCGGGAGCAGATACGCAGTATTTT. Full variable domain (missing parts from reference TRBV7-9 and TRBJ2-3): DTGVSQNPRHKITKRGQNVTFRCDPISEHNRLYWYRQTLGQGPEFLTYFQNEAQLEKSRLLSDRFSAERPKGSFSTLEIQRTEQGDSAMYLCASSFALAGADTQYFGPGTRLTVL.